These 4 T cell receptor beta chains came from one sample sequenced in a study of type 1 and type 2 diabetes patients. PCR was run on genomic DNA. A primer set of 30 forward and 13 reverse primers amplified the CDR3. TCRdb recomputed calls from the multiplex PCR reads with MiXCR, one row per CDR3 protein. Among approximately 260,000 distinct CDR3 sequences listed, around 47% were seen once. What was sequenced was peripheral blood mononuclear cells (PBMCs). The receptors stem from a man aged 18 to 30 with type 2 diabetes.

A word on this clonotype: One end of the junction fails to match germline, which may point to a read error. The chain recombines TRBV12-3 or TRBV12-4 with TRBJ2-1; 8 bases align to TRBD1. CDR3 length: 15 amino acids. The CDR3 loop is CASSVAGQGYNEQFF. In nucleotides, the CDR3 is TGTGCCAGCAGTGTAGCTGGACAGGGCTACAATGAGCAGTTCTTC.

The chain is built from TRBV5-1 and TRBJ2-7; TRBD1 or TRBD2 may be the D gene (5 bases each). The CDR3 length is 15 residues. The V end was cut by 6 bases, the J end by 0 bases, with 16 bases between. In germline, CDR1 is SGHRS, CDR2 YFSETQ. The CDR3 coding sequence is TGCGCCAGCACTACCGGGGACGGAAGCTCCTACGAGCAGTACTTC. Amino acids: CASTTGDGSSYEQYF.

The V gene is TRBV12-3 or TRBV12-4, the J gene TRBJ2-7, with D maybe TRBD2 (7 bases). The CDR3 is made up of 15 amino acids. Trimming cost V 3 bases and J 4 bases, with 16 bases left between them. The chain's CDR3 is CASSFIRGGAYEQYF. CDR3 DNA sequence: TGTGCCAGCAGTTTCATAAGGGGGGGGGCATACGAGCAGTACTTC.

The chain carries TRBV29-1 and TRBJ2-6; 10 bases are a match to TRBD1. Germline V CDR1 and CDR2: SQVTM, ANQGSEA. The CDR3 sequence is 21 residues long. V was pared by 4 bases and J by 1 base, with 19 bases of the junction left unmatched. CDR3 DNA: TGCAGCGTTGCTTCTAGAGATATAGAGGGGACAGGGGCTTCTGGGGCCAACGTCCTGACTTTC. As protein: CSVASRDIEGTGASGANVLTF.